The 25 T cell receptor beta chains below were found in one sample sequenced in a study of CD8 T cells in ankylosing spondylitis. TCRdb re-derived calls from the 5' RACE reads in MiXCR, one entry per CDR3 protein. The sample contains under 250,000 distinct CDR3 sequences, roughly a third of which appear only once. The specimen sequenced was blood, either unsorted or a sorted T cell fraction (not recorded which). These receptors were obtained from a male donor with ankylosing spondylitis or in good health (not recorded which).

This clonotype appeared a few times. V and J are TRBV7-2 and TRBJ1-2, with a tentative D call TRBD1 (6 bases). V was trimmed by 6 bases and J by 4 bases, leaving 15 bases between them. Germline V lookup: CDR1 SGHTA, CDR2 FQGNSA. The CDR3 is 14 amino acids. Here the CDR3 reads CASSPSGGLYGYTF. DNA for the CDR3: TGTGCCAGCAGTCCCTCGGGGGGCCTCTATGGCTACACCTTC.

The V call is TRBV20-1, the J call TRBJ2-5, with a possible D match to TRBD2 (7 bases). The CDR3 is 16 residues long. Germline-derived CDR1 and CDR2 are DFQATT and SNEGSKA (reference sequence). The V end lost 0 bases, the J end lost 9 bases, and 23 bases lay between the germline ends. The DNA for the CDR3 is TGCAGTGCTAGAGATGTTGCCAGCGGGAACAAGGGGGCCCAGTACTTC. This encodes CSARDVASGNKGAQYF.

This clonotype has only a few counts. V is TRBV9 and J is TRBJ2-2, with 13 nucleotides matching TRBD2. Germline trimming cut 0 bases from V and 0 bases from J; bases unmatched to any gene: 8. The CDR3 sequence is 20 residues long. CDR1 SGDLS and CDR2 YYNGEE come from the germline V gene. The CDR3, as DNA: TGTGCCAGCAGCGTAGCCCCACTAGCGGGGGGGACAACGAACACCGGGGAGCTGTTTTTT. Protein: CASSVAPLAGGTTNTGELFF.

This clonotype was seen only a few times. This chain uses TRBV6-1 with TRBJ2-3, with 10 nucleotides matching TRBD2. The germline V gene has CDR1 MNHNS and CDR2 SASEGT. Trimming took 6 bases from V and 2 from J; bases not matched to a gene: 2. The CDR3 is made up of 14 amino acids. CDR3 coding DNA: TGTGCCAGCAGCGGACTAGCGGCCACAGATACGCAGTATTTT. Its translation: CASSGLAATDTQYF.

The rearrangement joins TRBV20-1 to TRBJ2-1, with D possibly matching TRBD2 (6 bases). The CDR3 is 15 amino acids. V gave up 3 bases and J gave up 7 bases, with 19 bases separating them. Germline V gives CDR1 DFQATT, CDR2 SNEGSKA (reference sequence). CDR3 region: CSASGWVAVENEQFF. In DNA form, the CDR3 reads TGCAGTGCTAGCGGCTGGGTAGCGGTGGAGAATGAGCAGTTCTTC.

The rearrangement links TRBV5-1 to TRBJ2-3; D perhaps matches TRBD1 (6 bases). The V end lost 2 bases, the J end lost 6 bases, and 19 bases lay between the germline ends. This CDR3 comprises 16 residues. The germline CDR1 and CDR2 sequences are SGHRS and YFSETQ. The DNA of the CDR3 is TGCGCCAGCAGCTTCCCCGAGGACAGCTCTGCGGATACGCAGTATTTT. Residues: CASSFPEDSSADTQYF.

There are many counts of this clonotype. This chain's CDR3 is CSARPTGRYEQFF. The CDR3 coding sequence is TGCAGTGCTAGACCAACGGGGAGGTATGAGCAGTTCTTC. The chain carries TRBV20-1 and TRBJ2-1; D possibly corresponds to TRBD2 (6 bases). Trimming cost V 2 bases and J 8 bases, with 13 bases left between them. This CDR3 contains 13 residues. The germline gives CDR1 DFQATT, CDR2 SNEGSKA (reference sequence).

The chain carries TRBV6-1 and TRBJ2-1, with 10 nucleotides matching TRBD1. Germline CDR1 reads MNHNS; CDR2 reads SASEGT. J gave up 10 bases and V 6 bases, and 6 bases lay outside the gene matches. The length of the CDR3 is 13 residues. CDR3 sequence: CASSRGTGVEQFF. The CDR3 region has the DNA TGTGCCAGCAGCCGCGGGACAGGGGTCGAGCAGTTCTTC.

The chain uses TRBV20-1 and TRBJ2-3, with 10 bases fitting TRBD2. Per the germline V gene, CDR1 is DFQATT and CDR2 is SNEGSKA (reference sequence). Trimming cost V 3 bases and J 3 bases; bases outside gene matches: 15. CDR3 length equals 18 residues. CDR3 loop: CSARIASGGARGTDTQYF. In DNA form, the CDR3 reads TGCAGTGCTAGGATCGCCAGCGGGGGGGCCAGGGGAACAGATACGCAGTATTTT.

V is TRBV5-1 and J is TRBJ2-3; 9 bases fit TRBD1. V dropped 0 bases and J dropped 5; count of bases not matched to a gene: 7. The CDR3 is made up of 16 amino acids. Germline CDR1 SGHRS, CDR2 YFSETQ. The CDR3 reads CASSLAPDRGGDTQYF. Here the CDR3 DNA reads TGCGCCAGCAGCTTGGCCCCGGACAGGGGTGGAGATACGCAGTATTTT.

The chain combines TRBV5-8 with TRBJ1-5; TRBD1 is a possible D gene (5 bases). Germline V lookup: CDR1 SGHTS, CDR2 YDEGEE. Trimming took off 2 bases at V and 4 bases at J, with 10 bases between the two ends. This CDR3 comprises 14 residues. The chain's CDR3 is CASSFRDGNQPQHF. In DNA form, the CDR3 reads TGTGCCAGCAGCTTCCGGGACGGTAATCAGCCCCAGCATTTT.

The chain joins TRBV29-1 to TRBJ2-5; D is ambiguous. This CDR3 is built from 16 residues. Germline V CDR1 and CDR2: SQVTM, ANQGSEA. Trimming removed 0 bases at V and 5 bases at J, with 19 bases between. CDR3 protein: CSVEEGLFGVGETQYF. In DNA form, the CDR3 reads TGCAGCGTTGAAGAAGGGCTATTTGGGGTCGGGGAGACCCAGTACTTC.

The rearrangement links TRBV7-9 to TRBJ2-3, with 7 bases matching TRBD1. CDR1 and CDR2 from the germline V gene are SEHNR and FQNEAQ (reference sequence). The CDR3 contains 16 residues. J gave up 3 bases and V 6 bases, and 12 bases lay outside the gene matches. The CDR3 DNA reads as TGTGCCAGCAGTGCGACAGGGTTGCTGATTACAGATACGCAGTATTTT. Its translation is CASSATGLLITDTQYF.

Only a few counts were recorded for this clonotype. This chain joins TRBV27 and TRBJ2-5, with D maybe TRBD2 (5 bases). V lost 1 base to trimming and J lost 1 base, with 7 bases between them. Germline CDR1 reads MNHEY; CDR2 reads SMNVEV (reference sequence). The CDR3 contains 14 residues. For the CDR3, the DNA is TGTGCCAGCAGTTTATGGGGAGTCCAAGAGACCCAGTACTTC. The encoded protein is CASSLWGVQETQYF.

Only a few counts were recorded for this clonotype. The DNA of the CDR3 is TGCGCCAGCAGTCAGACTAGCAGCCGCTACGAGCAGTACTTC. This translates into CASSQTSSRYEQYF. The chain is built from TRBV5-1 and TRBJ2-7, with 7 nucleotides matching TRBD2. Germline assignment: CDR1 SGHRS and CDR2 YFSETQ. This CDR3 is built from 14 residues. The J segment lost 3 bases and the V segment lost 5 bases, leaving 8 bases of the junction unmatched.

The rearrangement joins TRBV7-2 to TRBJ2-5, with D uncertain. CDR1 SGHTA and CDR2 FQGNSA come from the germline V gene. CDR3 length equals 11 residues. Trimming cost V 4 bases and J 4 bases, with 4 bases left between them. Here the CDR3 DNA reads TGTGCCAGCAGCTCTATAGAGACCCAGTACTTC. Translating gives CASSSIETQYF.

The DNA for the CDR3 is TGCAGCGTTGAACCGGTAATTTCGGGGGGTGAGCAGTTCTTC. It codes for CSVEPVISGGEQFF. This sequence joins TRBV29-1 and TRBJ2-1; 7 bases align to TRBD2. The CDR3 runs 14 residues. Germline values: CDR1 SQVTM, CDR2 ANQGSEA. J gave up 9 bases and V 2 bases, and 10 bases lay outside the gene matches.

V and J are TRBV7-3 and TRBJ2-1, with D unclear. V was pared by 0 bases and J by 7 bases, with 10 bases between. Germline loops: CDR1 SGHTA, CDR2 FQGTGA. The CDR3 has 14 residues. CDR3 residues: CASSLTGLLNEQFF. The CDR3 nucleotides read TGTGCCAGCAGCTTAACAGGGTTACTGAATGAGCAGTTCTTC.

This clonotype turned up a few times. For the CDR3, the DNA is TGTGCCAGCAGCCAAGAACAGGGGGCTAAAGGAAACACCATATATTTT. This codes for CASSQEQGAKGNTIYF. This chain connects TRBV4-2 to TRBJ1-3; TRBD1 agrees at 9 bases. The CDR3 length is 16 residues. Germline CDR1 is LGHNA and CDR2 is YNFKEQ. With V trimmed by 0 bases and J by 4 bases, 4 bases remained unmatched.

A few counts support this clonotype. The rearrangement uses TRBV27 and TRBJ2-1; 9 bases align to TRBD2. Germline CDR1 reads MNHEY; CDR2 reads SMNVEV (reference sequence). With V trimmed by 2 bases and J by 3 bases, 11 bases remained unmatched. The CDR3 sequence is 18 residues long. The CDR3 DNA reads TGTGCCAGCAGTTTAGGACCTAGCGGGGTGGGAGGCTACAATGAGCAGTTCTTC. Translating gives CASSLGPSGVGGYNEQFF.

The V call is TRBV12-3 or TRBV12-4, the J call TRBJ2-3; D is undetermined. The CDR3 covers 20 residues. Trimming shortened V by 2 bases and J by 2 bases, and 26 bases separated the two germline ends. The CDR3 spells CASSLSYWVVRGGHTDTQYF. The CDR3 DNA sequence: TGTGCCAGCAGTTTAAGTTATTGGGTGGTGCGAGGCGGCCACACAGATACGCAGTATTTT.

J is TRBJ2-7 and V is TRBV12-3 or TRBV12-4, with 8 bases identical to TRBD1. The J segment lost 10 bases and the V segment lost 6 bases, leaving 5 bases of the junction unmatched. The CDR3 spans 11 residues. CDR3 region: CASRTQGVQYF. The CDR3 DNA sequence: TGTGCCAGCAGAACACAGGGGGTACAGTACTTC.

The rearrangement links TRBV29-1 to TRBJ2-1, with TRBD1 matching 9 bases. Germline V gene sequence: CDR1 SQVTM, CDR2 ANQGSEA. Losses at the gene ends were 6 bases for V and 9 bases for J; bases not matched to a gene: 21. The CDR3 contains 17 residues. The CDR3 bases are TGCAGCGTATCTACGGCAGGGACAGGGTTGGTTTTGGGTGAGCAGTTCTTC. Its protein product is CSVSTAGTGLVLGEQFF.

The chain links TRBV5-4 to TRBJ2-3; 7 nucleotides line up with TRBD1. V lost 4 bases, J lost 3 bases, and 8 bases stayed unmatched. The CDR3 consists of 15 residues. Per the germline V gene, CDR1 is SGHNT and CDR2 is YYREEE (reference sequence). As DNA, the CDR3 is TGTGCCAGCAGCACCGACAGGGATAATACAGATACGCAGTATTTT. Amino acids: CASSTDRDNTDTQYF.

This clonotype was seen more than once but under ten times. The chain has TRBV7-2 and TRBJ1-2; TRBD1 might be the D (5 bases). Trimming cost V 8 bases and J 8 bases, with 30 bases left between them. This CDR3 has 17 residues. CDR1 SGHTA and CDR2 FQGNSA come from the germline V gene. The CDR3 bases are TGTGCCAGCCCTCCCGCGCGGGGTAGGGGAGGCTTTGGAGGCTACACCTTC. Its protein is CASPPARGRGGFGGYTF.